A few counts support the clone carrying this T cell receptor beta chain. Antigen unknown. The data derive from a study of T cells after yellow fever vaccination. Study findings and constraints: Abundant clonotypes from the bulk population could contaminate FACS-sorted repertoires.

CDR3 length: 14 residues. The V end was cut by 4 bases, the J end by 7 bases, with 14 bases between. Per germline, CDR1 SGHRS and CDR2 YFSETQ. MiXCR, applied by TCRdb to the 5' RACE reads, yields one record per CDR3 protein. The sample lists 510,000 or so distinct CDR3 sequences, approximately 21% occurring once. V and J are TRBV5-1 and TRBJ2-2; D is unresolved. The sequences come from PBMCs, collected 15 days after the yellow fever booster vaccination. The receptor comes from a man younger than 40 who received the YFV17D yellow fever vaccine. The CDR3 DNA follows: TGCGCCAGCAGCCCCTCTGGGTCCCTCGGGGAGCTGTTTTTT. Amino acids: CASSPSGSLGELFF.